These 16 T cell receptor beta chains originate from one sample sequenced in a study of early T cells in non-severe SARS-CoV-2 infection. Using its own MiXCR run on the 5' RACE reads, TCRdb lists one record per CDR3 protein. The sample has around 57,000 distinct CDR3 sequences; under 7.5% are singletons. The sample was whole blood. The receptors come from an adult who was a healthcare worker with PCR-confirmed SARS-CoV-2 infection or an uninfected control (not recorded which).

This clonotype has ten or more counts. The chain couples TRBV20-1 to TRBJ1-4, with no clear D. The CDR3 sequence is 17 residues long. Per germline, CDR1 DFQATT and CDR2 SNEGSKA (reference sequence). Between the trimmed V and J ends, which lost 0 bases and 6 bases, there was a span of 20 bases. CDR3 protein: CSAREESLLGSYEKLFF. In DNA form, the CDR3 reads TGCAGTGCTAGAGAGGAGTCATTGCTGGGATCCTATGAAAAACTGTTTTTT.

This clonotype appeared many times. V and J are TRBV2 and TRBJ1-1; D call uncertain. The CDR3 extends over 10 amino acids. Germline V gene lookup returns CDR1 SNHLY and CDR2 FYNNEI. The ends were cut back, 9 bases at V and 4 bases at J, with 6 bases in the middle. The DNA of the CDR3 is TGTGCCAGGATGGGCACTGAAGCTTTCTTT. Encoded protein: CARMGTEAFF.

This clonotype showed up many times. The genes are TRBV4-1 and TRBJ1-2, with TRBD1 matching 9 bases. The junction had 13 bases not matched to a gene; V was cut back by 0 bases and J by 8 bases. This CDR3 region has 17 residues. Germline V gene data show CDR1 as MGHRA and CDR2 as YSYEKL. The CDR3 nucleotides read TGCGCCAGCAGCCAAGATCAGAGGTCGGACAGGGGTGAGGGCTACACCTTC. Translation gives CASSQDQRSDRGEGYTF.

This clonotype was seen only a few times. The chain links TRBV29-1 to TRBJ1-2, with TRBD1 identical over 9 bases. The length of the CDR3 is 11 residues. Unmatched junction bases numbered 4, after V lost 6 bases and J lost 8 bases. Germline loops: CDR1 SQVTM, CDR2 ANQGSEA. CDR3 coding DNA: TGCAGCGTGGGGACAGGGAGCGGCTACACCTTC. This gives the protein CSVGTGSGYTF.

The CDR3 sequence: CASSLFRGTTNEKLFF. The CDR3 region has the DNA TGTGCCAGCAGCTTATTCAGGGGGACAACTAATGAAAAACTGTTTTTT. The genes are TRBV7-2 and TRBJ1-4; 7 bases agree with TRBD1. The V and J ends lost 2 bases and 0 bases, in that order; junction bases with no gene match: 3. The CDR3 consists of 16 residues. Looked up from germline, CDR1 is SGHTA and CDR2 is FQGNSA.

This clonotype came up many times. The chain employs TRBV7-2 and TRBJ2-7, with D uncertain. Looked up from germline, CDR1 is SGHTA and CDR2 is FQGNSA. V lost 6 bases and J lost 7, with 16 bases in between. The CDR3 spans 13 residues. The CDR3, as DNA: TGTGCCAGCAGGTCTCTCTCGGGTCGGGAGCAGTACTTC. Protein: CASRSLSGREQYF.

This clonotype was observed many times. The gene calls are TRBV11-2 and TRBJ1-1; D gene unclear. The ends were cut back, 0 bases at V and 4 bases at J, with 6 bases in the middle. Germline CDR1 reads SGHAT; CDR2 reads FQNNGV. This CDR3 comprises 13 residues. The CDR3 region has the DNA TGTGCCAGCAGCTTAGATCGGGGCACTGAAGCTTTCTTT. Translation: CASSLDRGTEAFF.

This clonotype was detected a few times. The rearrangement links TRBV29-1 to TRBJ2-2; maybe TRBD2 (6 bases). The V end lost 7 bases, the J end lost 6 bases, and 18 bases lay between the germline ends. The CDR3 is 14 amino acids. Germline values: CDR1 SQVTM, CDR2 ANQGSEA. The CDR3 reads CSASGTPIPGELFF. The DNA of the CDR3 is TGCAGCGCTTCCGGGACTCCGATTCCCGGGGAGCTGTTTTTT.

There are a few counts of this clonotype. V and J are TRBV6-2 or TRBV6-3 and TRBJ2-3; 9 bases line up with TRBD2. CDR1 MNHEY and CDR2 SVGEGT come from the germline V gene. With 2 bases clipped from V and 0 bases from J, the junction kept 3 bases outside the gene matches. The CDR3 runs to 16 residues. The CDR3 loop reads CASSYPLAGSTDTQYF. In nucleotides, the CDR3 is TGTGCCAGCAGTTACCCACTAGCGGGCAGCACAGATACGCAGTATTTT.

This clonotype was found many times. CDR3 protein: CASSEIWGQNTEAFF. CDR3 coding DNA: TGCGCCAGCAGTGAGATCTGGGGGCAAAACACTGAAGCTTTCTTT. This sequence joins TRBV10-2 and TRBJ1-1; the D gene is possibly TRBD1 (6 bases). Germline V gene data show CDR1 as WSHSY and CDR2 as SAAADI. This CDR3 region has 15 residues. V was trimmed by 2 bases and J by 2 bases, leaving 12 bases between them.

Ten or more counts support this clonotype. The V call is TRBV7-2, the J call TRBJ2-2; unclear D gene. The germline V gene encodes CDR1 SGHTA and CDR2 FQGNSA. CDR3 length equals 14 residues. Trimming left V 0 bases short and J 4 bases short, with 6 bases between. The CDR3 sequence: CASSLAAVTGELFF. The CDR3 DNA reads TGTGCCAGCAGCTTAGCGGCGGTCACCGGGGAGCTGTTTTTT. The full variable domain, completed using reference TRBV7-2 and TRBJ2-2, is GAGVSQSPSNKVTEKGKDVELRCDPISGHTALYWYRQSLGQGLEFLIYFQGNSAPDKSGLPSDRFSAERTGGSVSTLTIQRTQQEDSAVYLCASSLAAVTGELFFGEGSRLTVL.

This sequence joins TRBV9 and TRBJ2-7; 7 bases align to TRBD1. Unmatched junction bases numbered 7, after V lost 4 bases and J lost 0 bases. Germline V lookup: CDR1 SGDLS, CDR2 YYNGEE. CDR3 length: 15 residues. DNA of the CDR3: TGTGCCAGCAGCACTCGGGACAGCATCTCCTACGAGCAGTACTTC. Its translation: CASSTRDSISYEQYF.

This clonotype was observed a few times. The chain has TRBV7-2 and TRBJ2-7; D possibly corresponds to TRBD2 (5 bases). Between the trimmed V and J ends, which lost 5 bases and 0 bases, there was a span of 11 bases. Germline loops: CDR1 SGHTA, CDR2 FQGNSA. The length of the CDR3 is 14 residues. CDR3 bases: TGTGCCAGCAGCCCGGAGGCCAGCTCCTACGAGCAGTACTTC. Residues: CASSPEASSYEQYF.

The J gene is TRBJ2-1, the V gene TRBV14, with D possibly being TRBD1 or TRBD2 (5 bases each). Trimming cost V 0 bases and J 10 bases, with 16 bases left between them. Looked up from germline, CDR1 is SGHDN and CDR2 is FVKESK. CDR3 size: 15 residues. This CDR3 reads CASSQDGKRGREQFF. CDR3 sequence (DNA): TGTGCCAGCAGCCAAGATGGGAAGAGGGGACGCGAGCAGTTCTTC.

This clonotype appeared a few times. The gene calls are TRBV2 and TRBJ2-3; 15 nucleotides match TRBD2. In germline, CDR1 is SNHLY, CDR2 FYNNEI. This CDR3 contains 17 residues. V was clipped by 8 bases and J by 0 bases; unmatched bases: 6. CDR3 DNA sequence: TGTGCCAGCCGGCAGGGACTAGCGGGGGGCAGCACAGATACGCAGTATTTT. Its protein is CASRQGLAGGSTDTQYF. The full variable domain, in which reference TRBV2 and TRBJ2-3 provide the parts outside the CDR3, is EPEVTQTPSHQVTQMGQEVILRCVPISNHLYFYWYRQILGQKVEFLVSFYNNEISEKSEIFDDQFSVERPDGSNFTLKIRSTKLEDSAMYFCASRQGLAGGSTDTQYFGPGTRLTVL.

This clonotype was observed a few times. This sequence joins TRBV6-2 or TRBV6-3 and TRBJ1-1; unclear D gene. The CDR3 loop spans 13 amino acids. Per the germline V gene, CDR1 is MNHEY and CDR2 is SVGEGT. The V and J ends lost 10 bases and 2 bases respectively, with 14 bases between them. CDR3 in DNA: TGTGCCACCGCTCCCGGCAGAAACACTGAAGCTTTCTTT. Its translation is CATAPGRNTEAFF.